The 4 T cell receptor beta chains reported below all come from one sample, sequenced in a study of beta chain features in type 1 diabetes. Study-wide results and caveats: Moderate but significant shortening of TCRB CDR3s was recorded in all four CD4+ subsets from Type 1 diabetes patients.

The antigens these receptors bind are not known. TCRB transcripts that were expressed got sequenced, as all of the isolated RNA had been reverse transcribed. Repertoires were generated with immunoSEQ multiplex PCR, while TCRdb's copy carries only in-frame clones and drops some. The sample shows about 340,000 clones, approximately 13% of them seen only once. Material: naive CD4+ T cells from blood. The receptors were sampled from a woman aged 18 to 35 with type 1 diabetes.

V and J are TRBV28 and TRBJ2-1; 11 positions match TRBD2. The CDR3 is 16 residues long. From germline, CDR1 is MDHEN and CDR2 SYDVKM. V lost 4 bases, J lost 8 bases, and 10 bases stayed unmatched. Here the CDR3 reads CASSSPLAGARDEQFF. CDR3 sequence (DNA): TGTGCCAGCAGTTCCCCACTAGCGGGAGCTCGGGATGAGCAGTTCTTC.

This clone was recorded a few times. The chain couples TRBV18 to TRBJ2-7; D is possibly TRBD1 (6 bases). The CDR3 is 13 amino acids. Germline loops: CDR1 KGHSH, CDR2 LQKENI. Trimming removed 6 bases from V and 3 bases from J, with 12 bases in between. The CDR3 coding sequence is TGTGCCAGCTCCCTCGGACAGTACTACGAGCAGTACTTC. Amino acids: CASSLGQYYEQYF. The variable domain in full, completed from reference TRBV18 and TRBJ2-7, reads NAGVMQNPRHLVRRRGQEARLRCSPMKGHSHVYWYRQLPEEGLKFMVYLQKENIIDESGMPKERFSAEFPKEGPSILRIQQVVRGDSAAYFCASSLGQYYEQYFGPGTRLTVT.

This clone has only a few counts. CDR3 amino acids: CAWSVFLGTEAFF. In nucleotides, the CDR3 is TGTGCCTGGAGTGTATTTCTAGGCACTGAAGCTTTCTTT. V and J are TRBV30 and TRBJ1-1; no clear D gene. This CDR3 has 13 residues. CDR1 GTSNPN and CDR2 SVGIG come from the germline V gene (reference sequence). V gave up 0 bases and J gave up 4 bases, with 9 bases separating them.

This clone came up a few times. The CDR3 bases are TGTGCCAGCAGTTACCCCGAGGGGACCCAGTACTTC. Residues: CASSYPEGTQYF. The chain recombines TRBV6-6 with TRBJ2-5; tentative D call: TRBD2 (5 bases). Germline V gene sequence: CDR1 MNHNY, CDR2 SVGAGI (reference sequence). V was trimmed by 2 bases and J by 7 bases, leaving 8 bases between them. The CDR3 is 12 amino acids.